This TCR beta chain is drawn from a study of cytomegalovirus exposure and HLA in healthy donors. Broader study findings: What a later analysis showed was that several of the most significant clusters appeared linked to common viral pathogens. An analysis was carried out at a later point. It showed that HLA-associated TCR beta chains were more clonally expanded than equally common non-associated chains.

Per germline, CDR1 SQVTM and CDR2 ANQGSEA. The CDR3 has 13 amino acids. With 3 bases removed from V and 7 bases from J, the gap between germline ends came to 12 bases. PCR used 60 Vbeta primers and 13 Jbeta primers. This table comes from immunoSEQ multiplex PCR, and its TCRdb copy is limited to in-frame clones, with some not included. The sample contains 150,000 to 200,000 clones, over 60% of which appear only once. In its sample, this clone was seen a few times. Its antigen is still unknown. Input material: PBMCs. J is TRBJ1-4 and V is TRBV29-1; TRBD1 might be the D (6 bases). The clonotype comes from a woman between 45 and 60 years old in good health and CMV-seropositive. CDR3 amino acids: CSVEGALGEKLFF. The CDR3 region has the DNA TGCAGCGTTGAGGGGGCTCTGGGTGAAAAACTGTTTTTT.